The 28 T cell receptor beta chains below were found in one sample sequenced in a study of cytomegalovirus exposure and HLA in healthy donors. The repertoire was sequenced with immunoSEQ multiplex PCR; TCRdb's copy has only in-frame clones and lacks some. The sample carries about 110,000 clones, around 82% recorded once. The sequenced sample consisted of PBMCs. The receptor set was obtained from a woman in her late teens or twenties in good health and CMV-seronegative.

This chain joins TRBV6-5 and TRBJ2-1; 7 positions match TRBD1. The germline CDR1 and CDR2 sequences are MNHEY and SVGAGI. The CDR3 has 15 residues. V dropped 2 bases and J dropped 4; count of bases not matched to a gene: 5. The CDR3 protein is CASSYAGQAYNEQFF. CDR3 DNA: TGTGCCAGCAGTTACGCAGGACAGGCTTACAATGAGCAGTTCTTC.

In this sample, this clone turned up once. The chain joins TRBV10-3 to TRBJ2-7; 11 positions agree with TRBD1. V shed 3 bases and J 6 bases; nucleotides not matched to a gene: 7. Per germline, CDR1 ENHRY and CDR2 SYGVKD. This CDR3 has 15 residues. CDR3 loop: CAISDWDRGIGEQYF. Here the CDR3 DNA reads TGTGCCATCAGTGATTGGGACAGGGGGATCGGCGAGCAGTACTTC.

This chain joins TRBV28 and TRBJ2-7, with D unresolved. Trimming left V 3 bases short and J 9 bases short, with 12 bases between. Per germline, CDR1 MDHEN and CDR2 SYDVKM. This CDR3 region has 12 residues. The CDR3, as DNA: TGTGCCAGCAGTTTCCCCGCCTCTAGGCAGTACTTC. This encodes CASSFPASRQYF.

The CDR3 sequence: CASSTGGLVQFF. The CDR3 DNA reads as TGTGCCAGCAGTACGGGGGGTTTGGTGCAGTTCTTC. This chain uses TRBV28 with TRBJ2-1; TRBD2 agrees at 7 bases. Trimming at V came to 5 bases and at J to 12 bases, leaving 7 bases not matched to a gene. The CDR3 length is 12 residues. Per the germline V gene, CDR1 is MDHEN and CDR2 is SYDVKM.

V gene TRBV7-9 combines with J gene TRBJ1-3; D perhaps matches TRBD1 (5 bases). V was clipped by 6 bases and J by 7 bases, with 16 bases between them. Looked up from germline, CDR1 is SEHNR and CDR2 is FQNEAQ (reference sequence). The CDR3 consists of 14 residues. The CDR3 DNA reads as TGTGCCAGCAGACCGGGGGGGAAGGCGAACACCATATATTTT. Residues: CASRPGGKANTIYF.

This clone was counted a single time. The chain employs TRBV18 and TRBJ2-2, with 9 bases aligning to TRBD2. Germline V gene lookup returns CDR1 KGHSH and CDR2 LQKENI. This CDR3 spans 17 amino acids. With V trimmed by 3 bases and J by 4 bases, 9 bases remained unmatched. CDR3 in amino acids: CASSPSLSGGTTGELFF. The CDR3 DNA reads TGTGCCAGCTCACCCTCCCTTAGCGGGGGAACCACCGGGGAGCTGTTTTTT.

The rearrangement joins TRBV19 to TRBJ2-1; D might be TRBD1 (6 bases). From germline, CDR1 is LNHDA and CDR2 SQIVND (reference sequence). The CDR3 contains 15 residues. V was clipped by 4 bases and J by 0 bases, with 10 bases between them. The CDR3 reads CASSTTGSSYNEQFF. The CDR3 nucleotides are TGTGCCAGTAGTACCACAGGGAGCTCCTACAATGAGCAGTTCTTC. The full variable domain, its missing parts supplied by reference TRBV19 and TRBJ2-1, is DGGITQSPKYLFRKEGQNVTLSCEQNLNHDAMYWYRQDPGQGLRLIYYSQIVNDFQKGDIAEGYSVSREKKESFPLTVTSAQKNPTAFYLCASSTTGSSYNEQFFGPGTRLTVL.

The V call is TRBV2, the J call TRBJ1-3, with TRBD1 as a possible D gene (5 bases). The V gene's germline CDR1 is SNHLY and CDR2 FYNNEI. Between the trimmed V and J ends, which lost 11 bases and 3 bases, there was a span of 20 bases. The length of the CDR3 is 15 residues. Here the CDR3 reads CACHPRGIFGNTIYF. The CDR3 DNA sequence: TGTGCCTGCCACCCACGGGGGATATTTGGAAACACCATATATTTT. Complete variable domain (other parts from reference TRBV2 and TRBJ1-3): EPEVTQTPSHQVTQMGQEVILRCVPISNHLYFYWYRQILGQKVEFLVSFYNNEISEKSEIFDDQFSVERPDGSNFTLKIRSTKLEDSAMYFCACHPRGIFGNTIYFGEGSWLTVV.

The chain is built from TRBV2 and TRBJ1-3; 7 nucleotides line up with TRBD1. CDR1 and CDR2 (germline): SNHLY, FYNNEI. The CDR3 has 15 residues. J gave up 0 bases and V 6 bases, and 5 bases lay outside the gene matches. CDR3 region: CASSRDSSSGNTIYF. CDR3 coding DNA: TGTGCCAGCAGCAGGGACAGTAGCTCTGGAAACACCATATATTTT.

V gene TRBV29-1 combines with J gene TRBJ2-7; TRBD2 matches 8 bases. Germline loops: CDR1 SQVTM, CDR2 ANQGSEA. CDR3 size: 15 residues. With V trimmed by 0 bases and J by 4 bases, 8 bases remained unmatched. CDR3 amino acids: CSVEDQDGGGYEQYF. Written as DNA, the CDR3 is TGCAGCGTTGAAGATCAAGACGGGGGGGGATACGAGCAGTACTTC.

The V call is TRBV18, the J call TRBJ2-7, with 7 bases lining up with TRBD2. This CDR3 is 12 amino acids long. V shed 3 bases and J 7 bases; nucleotides not matched to a gene: 3. Germline V CDR1 and CDR2: KGHSH, LQKENI. DNA for the CDR3: TGTGCCAGCTCACCTGGGGGAGGGGAGCAGTACTTC. Amino acids: CASSPGGGEQYF.

The sample holds a few counts of this clone. The chain has TRBV9 and TRBJ1-5; D perhaps matches TRBD1 (6 bases). Germline V lookup: CDR1 SGDLS, CDR2 YYNGEE. The CDR3 totals 14 residues. V lost 4 bases and J 2 bases, leaving 10 bases between the germline ends. Here the CDR3 reads CASSPDSGNQPQHF. CDR3 DNA: TGTGCCAGCAGCCCGGACAGCGGCAATCAGCCCCAGCATTTT.

The V gene is TRBV5-4, the J gene TRBJ2-3; 10 positions agree with TRBD1. The V and J ends lost 5 bases and 3 bases, in that order; junction bases with no gene match: 6. Germline V gives CDR1 SGHNT, CDR2 YYREEE (reference sequence). There are 15 residues in the CDR3. CDR3 amino acids: CASRRDRGVTDTQYF. CDR3 sequence (DNA): TGTGCCAGCAGGCGGGACAGGGGAGTAACAGATACGCAGTATTTT.

V gene TRBV5-1 combines with J gene TRBJ2-5; TRBD1 matches at 10 bases. CDR1 is SGHRS and CDR2 is YFSETQ in the germline V gene. V gave up 4 bases and J gave up 7 bases; unmatched junction bases: 22. CDR3 length: 19 amino acids. The chain's CDR3 is CASSVETPGQGYAEVTQYF. As DNA, the CDR3 is TGCGCCAGCAGCGTGGAGACTCCGGGACAGGGGTACGCTGAAGTGACCCAGTACTTC. Supplemented by reference TRBV5-1 and TRBJ2-5, the full variable domain reads KAGVTQTPRYLIKTRGQQVTLSCSPISGHRSVSWYQQTPGQGLQFLFEYFSETQRNKGNFPGRFSGRQFSNSRSEMNVSTLELGDSALYLCASSVETPGQGYAEVTQYFGPGTRLLVL.

The chain uses TRBV27 and TRBJ2-7; D is ambiguous. V lost 8 bases and J 6 bases, leaving 5 bases between the germline ends. The CDR3 consists of 9 residues. Germline V gene data show CDR1 as MNHEY and CDR2 as SMNVEV (reference sequence). The CDR3 here is CASGREQYF. In nucleotides, the CDR3 is TGTGCCAGCGGGCGCGAGCAGTACTTC.

The chain couples TRBV2 to TRBJ2-7, with D hard to call. Trimming took off 2 bases at V and 6 bases at J, with 2 bases between the two ends. The CDR3 contains 10 residues. Germline values: CDR1 SNHLY, CDR2 FYNNEI. As DNA, the CDR3 is TGTGCCAGCAGTGAACTCGAGCAGTACTTC. It translates to CASSELEQYF.

This sequence joins TRBV7-9 and TRBJ1-2; 7 nucleotides line up with TRBD1. J lost 2 bases, V lost 4 bases, and 10 bases had no gene match. Germline lookup yields CDR1 SEHNR and CDR2 FQNEAQ (reference sequence). CDR3 size: 16 residues. For the CDR3, the DNA is TGTGCCAGCAGCTGGCCCAGGCAGGGGGGCAACTATGGCTACACCTTC. Protein: CASSWPRQGGNYGYTF.

The chain joins TRBV5-5 to TRBJ1-4; 10 bases align to TRBD1. With 4 bases clipped from V and 8 bases from J, the junction kept 8 bases outside the gene matches. CDR1 SGHKS and CDR2 YYEKEE come from the germline V gene (reference sequence). CDR3 length equals 15 residues. The CDR3 DNA sequence: TGTGCCAGCAGCCAAGACAGGGGGCGAGGAGAAAAACTGTTTTTT. Translated, it gives CASSQDRGRGEKLFF. The whole variable domain, filled in from reference TRBV5-5 and TRBJ1-4, reads DAGVTQSPTHLIKTRGQQVTLRCSPISGHKSVSWYQQVLGQGPQFIFQYYEKEERGRGNFPDRFSARQFPNYSSELNVNALLLGDSALYLCASSQDRGRGEKLFFGSGTQLSVL.

V usage is TRBV13 and J usage is TRBJ1-1; the match to TRBD1 covers 8 bases. The germline gives CDR1 PRHDT, CDR2 FYEKMQ (reference sequence). This CDR3 is 14 amino acids long. The trim removed 4 bases at V and 3 bases at J, leaving 4 bases unmatched. The CDR3: CASSSRGRHTEAFF. The CDR3 DNA sequence: TGTGCCAGCAGCTCCAGGGGGCGGCACACTGAAGCTTTCTTT.

This chain connects TRBV28 to TRBJ1-5; 8 nucleotides agree with TRBD1. The trim removed 4 bases at V and 3 bases at J, leaving 14 bases unmatched. The CDR3 consists of 18 residues. From germline, CDR1 is MDHEN and CDR2 SYDVKM. The CDR3 coding sequence is TGTGCCAGCAGTTCCGGCCGGCAGGGGGCCAGGAACAATCAGCCCCAGCATTTT. It translates to CASSSGRQGARNNQPQHF.

The chain uses TRBV9 and TRBJ1-1; D may be TRBD1 (6 bases). The V end was cut by 7 bases, the J end by 6 bases, with 22 bases between. The germline CDR1 and CDR2 sequences are SGDLS and YYNGEE. The CDR3 loop spans 15 amino acids. The CDR3 bases are TGTGCCAGCGTCGAGCGGAAACAGGGATTGCCTGAAGCTTTCTTT. Residues: CASVERKQGLPEAFF.

The V gene is TRBV7-9, the J gene TRBJ2-7; 7 bases fit TRBD2. Germline V CDR1 and CDR2: SEHNR, FQNEAQ (reference sequence). J gave up 6 bases and V 1 base, and 6 bases lay outside the gene matches. This CDR3 comprises 14 residues. The CDR3 coding sequence is TGTGCCAGCAGCTTAGGGGAGGGAAAGGGCGAGCAGTACTTC. Protein: CASSLGEGKGEQYF.

This chain joins TRBV4-1 and TRBJ2-3, with D tentatively TRBD2 (5 bases). Trimming took off 4 bases at V and 6 bases at J, with 8 bases between the two ends. The germline V gene encodes CDR1 MGHRA and CDR2 YSYEKL. The CDR3 is 12 residues long. CDR3: CASSRGVDTQYF. As DNA, the CDR3 is TGCGCCAGCAGCCGGGGAGTCGATACGCAGTATTTT.

The V and J genes are TRBV7-3 and TRBJ2-2, with a possible D match to TRBD2 (7 bases). Deletions cut 1 base from V and 7 bases from J, with 13 bases between. The CDR3 has 15 residues. Germline CDR1 and CDR2: SGHTA and FQGTGA. CDR3 bases: TGTGCCAGCAGCTTAAGGGGGGGCCGGGACGGGGAGCTGTTTTTT. This sequence encodes CASSLRGGRDGELFF.

Here the CDR3 DNA reads TGTGCCAGCAGCGTAGGAACAGGGGGTGGCTATGGCTACACCTTC. Amino acids: CASSVGTGGGYGYTF. The rearrangement links TRBV7-9 to TRBJ1-2; TRBD1 matches at 8 bases. This CDR3 has 15 amino acids. V was clipped by 5 bases and J by 4 bases; unmatched bases: 9. Per the germline V gene, CDR1 is SEHNR and CDR2 is FQNEAQ (reference sequence). The full variable domain, with the rest looked up from reference TRBV7-9 and TRBJ1-2, is DTGVSQNPRHKITKRGQNVTFRCDPISEHNRLYWYRQTLGQGPEFLTYFQNEAQLEKSRLLSDRFSAERPKGSFSTLEIQRTEQGDSAMYLCASSVGTGGGYGYTFGSGTRLTVV.

In DNA form, the CDR3 reads TGTGCCAGCAGCCGCGGGAAAGGGTCGGGCTACACCTTC. Translated: CASSRGKGSGYTF. V is TRBV5-4 and J is TRBJ1-2; no clear D gene. CDR1 and CDR2 (germline): SGHNT, YYREEE (reference sequence). This CDR3 has 13 amino acids. The ends were cut back, 4 bases at V and 8 bases at J, with 15 bases in the middle.

This sequence joins TRBV30 and TRBJ1-1; 9 bases are shared with TRBD1. This CDR3 region has 15 residues. Germline values: CDR1 GTSNPN, CDR2 SVGIG (reference sequence). V trimming: 2 bases; J trimming: 7 bases; junction bases outside the gene matches: 11. CDR3 sequence (DNA): TGTGCCTGGAGTCCACGAACAGGGGGCGTGAATGAAGCTTTCTTT. Its protein is CAWSPRTGGVNEAFF.

The gene calls are TRBV4-1 and TRBJ2-7, with D maybe TRBD2 (5 bases). Looked up from germline, CDR1 is MGHRA and CDR2 is YSYEKL. This CDR3 comprises 13 residues. V was pared by 4 bases and J by 2 bases, with 9 bases between. CDR3 in DNA: TGCGCCAGCAGCCGCGTCGGGACCTACGAGCAGTACTTC. Protein sequence: CASSRVGTYEQYF.